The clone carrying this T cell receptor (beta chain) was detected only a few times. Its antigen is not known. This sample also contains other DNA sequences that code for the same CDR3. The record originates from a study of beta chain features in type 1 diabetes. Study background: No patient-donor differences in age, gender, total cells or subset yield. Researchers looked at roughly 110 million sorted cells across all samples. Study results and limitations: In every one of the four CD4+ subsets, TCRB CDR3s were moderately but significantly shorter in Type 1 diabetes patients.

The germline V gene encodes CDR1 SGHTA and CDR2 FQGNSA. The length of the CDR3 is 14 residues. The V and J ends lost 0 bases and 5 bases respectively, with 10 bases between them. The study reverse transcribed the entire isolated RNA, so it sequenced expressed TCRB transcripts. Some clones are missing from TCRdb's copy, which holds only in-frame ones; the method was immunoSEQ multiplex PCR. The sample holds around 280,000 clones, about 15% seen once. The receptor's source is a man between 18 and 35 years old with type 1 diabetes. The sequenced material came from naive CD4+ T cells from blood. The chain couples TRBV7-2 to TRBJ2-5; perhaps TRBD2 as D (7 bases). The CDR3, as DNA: TGTGCCAGCAGCTTAGCGGGGGGGCGGGAGACCCAGTACTTC. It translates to CASSLAGGRETQYF. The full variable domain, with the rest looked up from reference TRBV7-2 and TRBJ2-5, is GAGVSQSPSNKVTEKGKDVELRCDPISGHTALYWYRQSLGQGLEFLIYFQGNSAPDKSGLPSDRFSAERTGGSVSTLTIQRTQQEDSAVYLCASSLAGGRETQYFGPGTRLLVL.